The 25 T cell receptor beta chains given below trace back to one sample, sequenced in a study of CXCR3-negative and CXCR3-positive naive CD8 T cells. UMI-labeled 5' RACE yielded the TRB cDNA libraries. TCRdb reprocessed the 5' RACE reads, with one entry per CDR3 protein and no DNA. The sample's table shows under 85,000 distinct CDR3 sequences. The source material was naive CXCR3- CD8+ T cells from blood. Subset in this sample: CD45RO-CCR7+CD27+CD95- naive CD8+ T cells lacking CXCR3 (TNR3-). The receptors originated from a human donor in good health. Some clones in this sample may be carry-over from other donors' samples.

The rearrangement joins TRBV20-1 to TRBJ1-2; TCRdb's D call of TRBD1 is untestable without DNA. The length of the CDR3 is 13 residues. CDR1 DFQATT and CDR2 SNEGSKA come from the germline V gene (reference sequence). CDR3 loop: CSARGGEGYGYTF.

This chain joins TRBV12-3 or TRBV12-4 and TRBJ2-7. The CDR3 runs to 13 residues. CDR3 sequence: CASSPGLGGEQYF.

This sequence joins TRBV20-1 and TRBJ2-2; with no DNA, the TCRdb D assignment of TRBD1 cannot be verified. CDR1 DFQATT and CDR2 SNEGSKA come from the germline V gene (reference sequence). The CDR3 has 15 amino acids. The CDR3: CSARDGDRVAGELFF.

This chain joins TRBV29-1 and TRBJ2-5; TCRdb's D call, TRBD1, is unchecked because there is no DNA. CDR1 SQVTM and CDR2 ANQGSEA come from the germline V gene. This CDR3 spans 19 amino acids. The CDR3 here is CSVGTGTTATEGPQETQYF.

The genes are TRBV7-6 and TRBJ2-3; TCRdb picks TRBD1, but there is no DNA to check that call. This CDR3 spans 16 amino acids. CDR1 SGHVS and CDR2 FNYEAQ come from the germline V gene. CDR3: CTSSPGWGASSDTQYF.

The chain has TRBV7-6 and TRBJ2-5; TCRdb's D call, TRBD1, is unchecked because there is no DNA. Germline V gives CDR1 SGHVS, CDR2 FNYEAQ. The CDR3 is 17 residues long. CDR3 sequence reads: CASSSGGPGQLGETQYF.

V gene TRBV20-1 combines with J gene TRBJ1-1; TCRdb calls TRBD1, which cannot be checked without DNA. The V gene's germline CDR1 is DFQATT and CDR2 SNEGSKA (reference sequence). The CDR3 totals 13 residues. The CDR3 loop is CSARPPGTTEAFF.

The chain couples TRBV28 to TRBJ1-5; TCRdb calls TRBD1, which cannot be checked without DNA. The CDR3 covers 14 residues. Germline V gene lookup returns CDR1 MDHEN and CDR2 SYDVKM. This chain's CDR3 is CASSNRGADQPQHF. The full variable domain, rest sourced from reference TRBV28 and TRBJ1-5, is DVKVTQSSRYLVKRTGEKVFLECVQDMDHENMFWYRQDPGLGLRLIYFSYDVKMKEKGDIPEGYSVSREKKERFSLILESASTNQTSMYLCASSNRGADQPQHFGDGTRLSIL.

The chain has TRBV5-1 and TRBJ2-7; no DNA is available, so the TRBD1 call from TCRdb remains unchecked. CDR1 and CDR2 from the germline V gene are SGHRS and YFSETQ. The CDR3 is 18 residues long. CDR3 in amino acids: CASSSPAGRTGSLEEQYF.

The CDR3 protein is CAILLNDYLRGEVYNEQFF. The chain is built from TRBV2 and TRBJ2-1; TCRdb calls TRBD1, which cannot be checked without DNA. The CDR3 runs 19 residues. Germline V lookup: CDR1 SNHLY, CDR2 FYNNEI.

The chain links TRBV7-2 to TRBJ2-1; the D gene TCRdb calls, TRBD2, cannot be checked with no DNA. This CDR3 has 15 residues. Germline assignment: CDR1 SGHTA and CDR2 FQGNSA. Here the CDR3 reads CASSSGLAGAHEQFF. The whole variable domain, filled in from reference TRBV7-2 and TRBJ2-1, reads GAGVSQSPSNKVTEKGKDVELRCDPISGHTALYWYRQSLGQGLEFLIYFQGNSAPDKSGLPSDRFSAERTGGSVSTLTIQRTQQEDSAVYLCASSSGLAGAHEQFFGPGTRLTVL.

The CDR3 loop is CASSLELGVAAGGQETQYF. The rearrangement joins TRBV5-5 to TRBJ2-5; the D gene TCRdb calls, TRBD1, cannot be checked with no DNA. Germline V lookup: CDR1 SGHKS, CDR2 YYEKEE (reference sequence). This CDR3 is built from 19 residues.

This chain uses TRBV6-2 or TRBV6-3 with TRBJ1-4. CDR3 length: 15 residues. CDR1 and CDR2 from the germline V gene are MNHEY and SVGEGT. The CDR3 sequence: CASSYLGEPNEKLFF.

The CDR3 sequence: CASSHREGTEAFF. The rearrangement joins TRBV7-9 to TRBJ1-1. Looked up from germline, CDR1 is SEHNR and CDR2 is FQNEAQ (reference sequence). This CDR3 is built from 13 residues.

The V call is TRBV2, the J call TRBJ2-4. Looked up from germline, CDR1 is SNHLY and CDR2 is FYNNEI. The CDR3 runs 13 residues. The CDR3 loop reads CASSEKLENIQYF.

The gene calls are TRBV29-1 and TRBJ2-7; TCRdb indicates TRBD1, and absent DNA this call remains unverified. The CDR3 has 13 amino acids. Germline CDR1 reads SQVTM; CDR2 reads ANQGSEA. CDR3: CSAVGGTWYEQYF.

V gene TRBV3-1 combines with J gene TRBJ1-3. Germline assignment: CDR1 LGHDT and CDR2 YNNKEL (reference sequence). The CDR3 loop spans 14 amino acids. The CDR3 here is CASSRTDSGNTIYF.

This chain uses TRBV4-1 with TRBJ2-7. The length of the CDR3 is 15 residues. From germline, CDR1 is MGHRA and CDR2 YSYEKL. The CDR3 sequence: CASSHFRQGTYEQYF.

The V gene is TRBV5-1, the J gene TRBJ2-1; TCRdb selects TRBD1, and the lack of DNA leaves this call unchecked. CDR3 length: 15 residues. From germline, CDR1 is SGHRS and CDR2 YFSETQ. The chain's CDR3 is CASSAAGTPGEEQFF.

The J gene is TRBJ2-1, the V gene TRBV27; TCRdb's D call, TRBD1, is unchecked because there is no DNA. The CDR3 is 15 residues long. Germline CDR1 and CDR2: MNHEY and SMNVEV (reference sequence). The CDR3: CASSLSGGTYNEQFF.

The chain links TRBV28 to TRBJ2-7; the TRBD1 assignment by TCRdb is unverifiable without DNA. Germline V CDR1 and CDR2: MDHEN, SYDVKM. The CDR3 sequence is 14 residues long. This chain's CDR3 is CASSTGTGAYEQYF.

This chain uses TRBV28 with TRBJ2-7; there is no DNA to check the TCRdb D call of TRBD2. This CDR3 has 15 amino acids. In germline, CDR1 is MDHEN, CDR2 SYDVKM. CDR3 sequence: CASSFPSGGAYEQYF.

The chain links TRBV7-3 to TRBJ2-7. The CDR3 is 13 amino acids. The germline gives CDR1 SGHTA, CDR2 FQGTGA. CDR3 region: CASSAKPPDEQYF.

The rearrangement uses TRBV20-1 and TRBJ2-2; TCRdb picks TRBD1, but there is no DNA to check that call. From germline, CDR1 is DFQATT and CDR2 SNEGSKA (reference sequence). The CDR3 is made up of 15 amino acids. The CDR3 spells CSASAGTADTGELFF.

The CDR3 reads CASIGSRNTQYF. V and J are TRBV6-5 and TRBJ2-3. This CDR3 region has 12 residues. Germline V CDR1 and CDR2: MNHEY, SVGAGI.